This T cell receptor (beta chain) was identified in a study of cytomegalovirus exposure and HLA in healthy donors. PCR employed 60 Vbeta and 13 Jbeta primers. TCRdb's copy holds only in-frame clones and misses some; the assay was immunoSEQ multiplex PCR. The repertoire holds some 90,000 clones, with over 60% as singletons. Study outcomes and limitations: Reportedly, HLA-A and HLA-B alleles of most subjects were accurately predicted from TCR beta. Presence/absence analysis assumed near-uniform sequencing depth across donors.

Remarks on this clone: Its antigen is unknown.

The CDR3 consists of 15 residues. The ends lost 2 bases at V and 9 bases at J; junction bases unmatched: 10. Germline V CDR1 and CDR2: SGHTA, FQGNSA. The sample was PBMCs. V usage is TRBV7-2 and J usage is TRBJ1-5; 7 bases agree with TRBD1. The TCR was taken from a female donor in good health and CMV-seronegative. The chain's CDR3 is CASSLSGQLQGPQHF. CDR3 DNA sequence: TGTGCCAGCAGCTTATCGGGACAGTTGCAAGGGCCCCAGCATTTT.